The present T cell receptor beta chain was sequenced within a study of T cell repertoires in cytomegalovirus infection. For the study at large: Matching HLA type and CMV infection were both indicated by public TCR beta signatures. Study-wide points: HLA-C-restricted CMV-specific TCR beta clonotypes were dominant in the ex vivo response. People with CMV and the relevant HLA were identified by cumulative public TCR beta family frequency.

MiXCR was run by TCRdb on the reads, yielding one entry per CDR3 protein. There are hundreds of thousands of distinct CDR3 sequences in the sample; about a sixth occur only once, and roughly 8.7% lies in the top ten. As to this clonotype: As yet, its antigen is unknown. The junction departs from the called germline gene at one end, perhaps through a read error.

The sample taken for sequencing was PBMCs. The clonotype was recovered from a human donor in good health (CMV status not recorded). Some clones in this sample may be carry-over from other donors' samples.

CDR3: CASSLERANSYNSPLHF. The CDR3 DNA reads TGTGCCAGCAGCTTGGAAAGGGCAAACTCCTATAATTCACCCCTCCACTTT. The gene calls are TRBV5-3 and TRBJ1-6; D gene ambiguous. TRBV5-3 is identified as an open reading frame with a role that is uncertain. The CDR3 is 17 residues long.